The present T cell receptor beta chain was sequenced within a study of CD8 T cells in ankylosing spondylitis. Trimming stripped 6 bases from V and 3 bases from J, with 12 bases between. This CDR3 has 14 residues. Germline lookup yields CDR1 MNHNS and CDR2 SASEGT. Study conclusions and caveats: Researchers reportedly found disease-linked clones significantly enriched in matched ankylosing spondylitis synovial fluid. Earlier studies detected some motif variants in reactive arthritis synovial fluid and blood. One TCR beta motif, made up of several highly homologous variants, appeared characteristic of ankylosing spondylitis blood.

TCRdb reprocessed the 5' RACE reads with MiXCR, giving one entry per CDR3 protein. The sample has more than 600,000 distinct CDR3 sequences, around a fifth seen once. A word on this clonotype: Its antigen remains unknown.

The sample taken for sequencing was blood, either unsorted or a sorted T cell fraction (not recorded which). The V call is TRBV6-1, the J call TRBJ2-4; D not certain. The receptor was isolated from a male donor with ankylosing spondylitis. CDR3 region: CASRAAANKNIQYF. CDR3 in DNA: TGTGCCAGCAGGGCCGCTGCAAACAAAAACATTCAGTACTTC.